The next 15 T cell receptor beta chains were all read from a single sample in a study of T cells after yellow fever vaccination (dated 2019 in TCRdb). Libraries were prepared through 5' RACE. The sequencer was an Illumina NovaSeq 6000. TCRdb handled the public reads itself, with Q25 trimming in fastp and clone calling in MiXCR, and kept productive beta chains. Entries are consolidated by CDR3 protein sequence, retaining the most common genes and DNA. The sample table lists about 260,000 distinct CDR3 sequences, about 5.2% of them with a count of one. The ten largest clones take up approximately 3.5% of the sample. The treatment or condition label corresponds to: live attenuated yellow fever vaccine strain. The source was CD4+ T cells sorted from PBMCs, collected on the day of the yellow fever booster vaccination. These receptor sequences come from a man aged 18 to 30 who received the YFV17D yellow fever vaccine.

V and J are TRBV4-1 and TRBJ1-2; unclear D gene. Trimming cost V 4 bases and J 8 bases, with 26 bases left between them. This CDR3 spans 17 amino acids. Germline V gene lookup returns CDR1 MGHRA and CDR2 YSYEKL. The CDR3 region is CASSLKRRGFPSRGYTF. The CDR3 DNA reads TGCGCCAGCAGCCTCAAAAGGCGGGGTTTCCCAAGTCGAGGCTACACCTTC.

In this sample, this clonotype turned up a few times. V is TRBV7-9 and J is TRBJ1-5; D is unclear. CDR1 is SEHNR, CDR2 FQNEAQ, per germline (reference sequence). V was pared by 1 base and J by 3 bases, with 10 bases between. The CDR3 sequence is 15 residues long. The CDR3 here is CASSLDGPYNQPQHF. CDR3 coding DNA: TGTGCCAGCAGCTTAGACGGACCGTACAATCAGCCCCAGCATTTT.

This clonotype has only a few counts. CDR3 DNA: TGTGCCAGCAGCTTGAACATATTTACTGAGCAGTACGTC. It encodes CASSLNIFTEQYV. The chain combines TRBV5-6 with TRBJ2-7; no firm D call. CDR1 and CDR2 from the germline V gene are SGHDT and YYEEEE. The V gene lost 1 base and the J gene lost 7 bases, with 12 bases spanning the gap. The CDR3 loop spans 13 amino acids.

This clonotype was recorded many times. V gene TRBV18 combines with J gene TRBJ1-1; the D gene is possibly TRBD1 (6 bases). Trimming stripped 5 bases from V and 2 bases from J, with 9 bases between. Germline V gene lookup returns CDR1 KGHSH and CDR2 LQKENI. The CDR3 extends over 13 amino acids. The CDR3: CASSWGGNTEAFF. CDR3 DNA sequence: TGTGCCAGCTCATGGGGGGGCAACACTGAAGCTTTCTTT.

Ten or more counts support this clonotype. The J gene is TRBJ2-5, the V gene TRBV20-1, with D possibly matching TRBD2 (6 bases). CDR1 DFQATT and CDR2 SNEGSKA come from the germline V gene (reference sequence). The V end lost 1 base, the J end lost 3 bases, and 6 bases lay between the germline ends. The CDR3 has 12 amino acids. CDR3: CSARAGEETQYF. The CDR3 bases are TGCAGTGCTAGAGCGGGAGAAGAGACCCAGTACTTC.

This clonotype was seen more than once but under ten times. The chain links TRBV5-6 to TRBJ1-1; TRBD1 is a possible D gene (5 bases). The CDR3 has 14 amino acids. Germline CDR1 and CDR2: SGHDT and YYEEEE. The V end lost 5 bases, the J end lost 3 bases, and 14 bases lay between the germline ends. The CDR3 loop is CASSKRGRDTEAFF. The CDR3 DNA sequence: TGTGCCAGCAGTAAGAGGGGCCGAGACACTGAAGCTTTCTTT.

This clonotype was detected many times. The chain recombines TRBV2 with TRBJ2-6; the D gene is possibly TRBD1 (6 bases). From germline, CDR1 is SNHLY and CDR2 FYNNEI. The CDR3 consists of 15 residues. Deletions cut 5 bases from V and 3 bases from J, with 11 bases between. CDR3 bases: TGTGCCAGCAGTCTCGACAGGATTGGGGCCAACGTCCTGACTTTC. It encodes CASSLDRIGANVLTF.

The gene calls are TRBV4-2 and TRBJ1-1; possible D gene TRBD1, 5 bases. The V and J ends lost 0 bases and 3 bases respectively, with 14 bases between them. Per the germline V gene, CDR1 is LGHNA and CDR2 is YNFKEQ. The CDR3 is made up of 16 amino acids. CDR3 DNA: TGTGCCAGCAGCCAAGACACAGGTCAGTGGTACACTGAAGCTTTCTTT. Amino acid sequence: CASSQDTGQWYTEAFF.

There are many counts of this clonotype. This chain connects TRBV10-3 to TRBJ2-5, with D hard to call. The ends were cut back, 3 bases at V and 4 bases at J, with 3 bases in the middle. This CDR3 spans 11 amino acids. Germline V gene lookup returns CDR1 ENHRY and CDR2 SYGVKD. CDR3 protein: CAISDRETQYF. CDR3 coding DNA: TGTGCCATCAGTGATCGAGAGACCCAGTACTTC.

V usage is TRBV7-9 and J usage is TRBJ2-6, with 7 nucleotides matching TRBD1. There are 17 residues in the CDR3. The V gene's germline CDR1 is SEHNR and CDR2 FQNEAQ (reference sequence). The trim removed 5 bases at V and 1 base at J, leaving 8 bases unmatched. The CDR3 reads CASSPRQGPSGANVLTF. CDR3 DNA sequence: TGTGCCAGCAGCCCCCGACAGGGACCTTCTGGGGCCAACGTCCTGACTTTC.

This chain connects TRBV4-2 to TRBJ1-2; D is ambiguous. Trimming shortened V by 1 base and J by 4 bases, and 16 bases separated the two germline ends. CDR1 and CDR2 from the germline V gene are LGHNA and YNFKEQ. CDR3 length: 16 residues. In DNA form, the CDR3 reads TGTGCCAGCAGCCAAGTTTCTACAGAAGCTTTCTATGGCTACACCTTC. This gives the protein CASSQVSTEAFYGYTF.

This clonotype has just a few counts. V is TRBV6-5 and J is TRBJ2-2; D unresolved. From germline, CDR1 is MNHEY and CDR2 SVGAGI. This CDR3 region has 14 residues. Trimming removed 0 bases from V and 5 bases from J, with 7 bases in between. The CDR3 DNA follows: TGTGCCAGCAGTTACTCGAGGATAACCGGGGAGCTGTTTTTT. Amino acid sequence: CASSYSRITGELFF.

At least ten counts were recorded for this clonotype. The CDR3 DNA sequence: TGTGCCAGCAGCCAAGATCTCCACAGGGAAGCTTTCTTT. It codes for CASSQDLHREAFF. J is TRBJ1-1 and V is TRBV4-2, with a weak D call TRBD1 (5 bases). Deletions cut 0 bases from V and 8 bases from J, with 10 bases between. CDR1 and CDR2 from the germline V gene are LGHNA and YNFKEQ. This CDR3 has 13 residues.

Here the CDR3 reads CASSPGCWETQYF. In DNA, the CDR3 is TGTGCCAGCAGCCCCGGGTGTTGGGAGACCCAGTACTTC. This sequence joins TRBV21-1 and TRBJ2-5; TRBD1, the table's D call, was not compared with the DNA. TRBV21-1 is flagged as a pseudogene. The CDR3 has 13 amino acids.

This clonotype was found a few times. The J gene is TRBJ1-4, the V gene TRBV4-3, with unresolved D. The V and J ends lost 1 base and 8 bases respectively, with 11 bases between them. This CDR3 region has 14 residues. Germline CDR1 is LGHNA and CDR2 is YSLEER. Here the CDR3 reads CASSQAAGGEKLFF. The CDR3 nucleotides are TGCGCCAGCAGCCAAGCGGCAGGCGGGGAAAAACTGTTTTTT.